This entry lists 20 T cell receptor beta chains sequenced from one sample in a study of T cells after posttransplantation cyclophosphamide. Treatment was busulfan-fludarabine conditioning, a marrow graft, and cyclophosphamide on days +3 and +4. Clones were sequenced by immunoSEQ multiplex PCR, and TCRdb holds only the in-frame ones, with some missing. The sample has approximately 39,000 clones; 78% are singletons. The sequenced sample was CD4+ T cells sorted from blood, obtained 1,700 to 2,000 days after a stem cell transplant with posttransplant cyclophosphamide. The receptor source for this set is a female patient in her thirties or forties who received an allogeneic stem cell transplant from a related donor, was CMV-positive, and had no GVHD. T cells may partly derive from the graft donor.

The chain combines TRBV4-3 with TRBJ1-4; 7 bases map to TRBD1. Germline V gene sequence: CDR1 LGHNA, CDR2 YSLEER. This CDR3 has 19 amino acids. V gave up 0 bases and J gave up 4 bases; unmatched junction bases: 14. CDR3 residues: CASSQDYSAGTENNEKLFF. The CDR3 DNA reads TGCGCCAGCAGCCAAGATTATTCCGCCGGGACAGAGAATAATGAAAAACTGTTTTTT.

This CDR3 is CASTLMHSSWETQYF. The CDR3 DNA reads as TGTGCCAGTACCCTCATGCACAGCAGCTGGGAGACCCAGTACTTC. The chain joins TRBV19 to TRBJ2-5; D is unclear. Trimming took 7 bases from V and 5 from J, leaving 20 bases between them. The CDR3 sequence is 15 residues long. Germline CDR1 and CDR2: LNHDA and SQIVND (reference sequence).

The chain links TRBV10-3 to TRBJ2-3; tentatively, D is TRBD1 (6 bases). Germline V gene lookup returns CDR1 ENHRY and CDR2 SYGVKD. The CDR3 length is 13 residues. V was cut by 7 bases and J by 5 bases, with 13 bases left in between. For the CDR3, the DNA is TGTGCCATCACAGGGGATGTCGGAGATACGCAGTATTTT. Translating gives CAITGDVGDTQYF.

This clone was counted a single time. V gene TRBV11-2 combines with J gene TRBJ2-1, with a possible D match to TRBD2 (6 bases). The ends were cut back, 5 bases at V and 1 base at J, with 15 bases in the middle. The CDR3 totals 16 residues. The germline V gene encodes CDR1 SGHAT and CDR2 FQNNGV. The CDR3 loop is CASSPRGSFSYNEQFF. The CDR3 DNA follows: TGTGCCAGCAGCCCCCGGGGGTCCTTTTCCTACAATGAGCAGTTCTTC.

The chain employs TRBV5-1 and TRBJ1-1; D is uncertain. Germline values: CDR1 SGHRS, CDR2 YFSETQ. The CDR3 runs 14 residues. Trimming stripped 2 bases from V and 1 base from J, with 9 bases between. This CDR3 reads CASSLGLENTEAFF. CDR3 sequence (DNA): TGCGCCAGCAGCTTAGGACTTGAGAACACTGAAGCTTTCTTT.

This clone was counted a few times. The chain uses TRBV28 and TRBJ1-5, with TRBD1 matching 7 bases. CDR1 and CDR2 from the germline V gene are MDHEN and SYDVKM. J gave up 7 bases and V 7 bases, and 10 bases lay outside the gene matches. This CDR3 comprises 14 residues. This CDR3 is CASTRRGPQQPQHF. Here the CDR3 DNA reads TGTGCCAGCACTAGAAGGGGGCCACAACAGCCCCAGCATTTT.

The CDR3 DNA reads as TGTGCCAGCAGTTACTCGTACAGGAGAGAGACCCAGTACTTC. Translating it yields CASSYSYRRETQYF. The chain uses TRBV6-5 and TRBJ2-5; a weak D match, TRBD1 (5 bases). The CDR3 totals 14 residues. Germline CDR1 reads MNHEY; CDR2 reads SVGAGI. With 0 bases removed from V and 4 bases from J, the gap between germline ends came to 9 bases.

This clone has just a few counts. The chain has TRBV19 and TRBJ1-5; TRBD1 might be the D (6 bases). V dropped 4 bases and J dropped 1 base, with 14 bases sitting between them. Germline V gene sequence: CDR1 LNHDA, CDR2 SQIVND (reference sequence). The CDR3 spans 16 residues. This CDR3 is CASSTGVELSNQPQHF. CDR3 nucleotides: TGTGCCAGTAGTACAGGGGTAGAATTGAGCAATCAGCCCCAGCATTTT.

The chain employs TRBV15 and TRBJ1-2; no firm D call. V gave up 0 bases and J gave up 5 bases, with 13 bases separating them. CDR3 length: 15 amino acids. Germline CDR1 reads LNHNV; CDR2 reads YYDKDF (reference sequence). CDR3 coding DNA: TGTGCCACCAGCAGAGACTACCCGGGAGAGTATGGCTACACCTTC. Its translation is CATSRDYPGEYGYTF.

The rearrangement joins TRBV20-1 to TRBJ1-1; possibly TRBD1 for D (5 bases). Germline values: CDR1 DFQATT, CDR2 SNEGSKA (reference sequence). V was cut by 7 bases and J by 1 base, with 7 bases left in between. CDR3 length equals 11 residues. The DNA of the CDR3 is TGCAGTGGGACACGGAACACTGAAGCTTTCTTT. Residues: CSGTRNTEAFF.

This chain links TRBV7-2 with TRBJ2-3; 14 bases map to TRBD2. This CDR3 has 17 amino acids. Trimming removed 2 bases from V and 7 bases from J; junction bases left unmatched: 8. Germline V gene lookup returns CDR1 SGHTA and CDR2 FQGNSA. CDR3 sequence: CASSLRVGLAGDHTQYF. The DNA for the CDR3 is TGTGCCAGCAGCTTACGGGTGGGACTAGCGGGGGATCATACGCAGTATTTT. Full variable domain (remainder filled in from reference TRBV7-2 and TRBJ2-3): GAGVSQSPSNKVTEKGKDVELRCDPISGHTALYWYRQSLGQGLEFLIYFQGNSAPDKSGLPSDRFSAERTGGSVSTLTIQRTQQEDSAVYLCASSLRVGLAGDHTQYFGPGTRLTVL.

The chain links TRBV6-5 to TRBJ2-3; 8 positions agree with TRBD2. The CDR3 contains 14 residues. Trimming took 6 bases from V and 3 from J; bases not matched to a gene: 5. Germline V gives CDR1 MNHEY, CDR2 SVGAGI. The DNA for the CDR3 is TGTGCCAGCAGAAGAGCGGGGGAGACAGATACGCAGTATTTT. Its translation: CASRRAGETDTQYF.

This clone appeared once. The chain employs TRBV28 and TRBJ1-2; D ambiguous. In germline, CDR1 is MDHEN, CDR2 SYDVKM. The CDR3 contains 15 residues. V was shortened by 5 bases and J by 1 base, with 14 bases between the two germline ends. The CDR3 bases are TGTGCCAGCAGTAGGATAGCCTTAAATAACTATGGCTACACCTTC. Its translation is CASSRIALNNYGYTF.

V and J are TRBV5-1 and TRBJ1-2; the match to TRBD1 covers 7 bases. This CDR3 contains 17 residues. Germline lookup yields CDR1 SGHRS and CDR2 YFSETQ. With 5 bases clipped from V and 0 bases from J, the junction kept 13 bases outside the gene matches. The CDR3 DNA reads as TGCGCCAGCAGTCGGACTACAGGGGCCCTAGCTAACTATGGCTACACCTTC. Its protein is CASSRTTGALANYGYTF.

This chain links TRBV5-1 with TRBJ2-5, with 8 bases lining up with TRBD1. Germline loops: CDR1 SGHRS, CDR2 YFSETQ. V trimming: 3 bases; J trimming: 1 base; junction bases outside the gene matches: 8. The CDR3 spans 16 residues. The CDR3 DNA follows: TGCGCCAGCAGCTACGTCGGGACAGGACGCCAAGAGACCCAGTACTTC. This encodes CASSYVGTGRQETQYF. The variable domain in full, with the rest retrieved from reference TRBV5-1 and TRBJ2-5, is KAGVTQTPRYLIKTRGQQVTLSCSPISGHRSVSWYQQTPGQGLQFLFEYFSETQRNKGNFPGRFSGRQFSNSRSEMNVSTLELGDSALYLCASSYVGTGRQETQYFGPGTRLLVL.

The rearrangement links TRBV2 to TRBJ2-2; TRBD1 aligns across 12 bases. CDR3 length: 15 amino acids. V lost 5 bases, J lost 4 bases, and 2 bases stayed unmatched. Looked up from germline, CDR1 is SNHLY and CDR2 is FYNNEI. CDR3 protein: CASSRDRGLTGELFF. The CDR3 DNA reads TGTGCCAGCAGTCGGGACAGGGGGCTCACCGGGGAGCTGTTTTTT.

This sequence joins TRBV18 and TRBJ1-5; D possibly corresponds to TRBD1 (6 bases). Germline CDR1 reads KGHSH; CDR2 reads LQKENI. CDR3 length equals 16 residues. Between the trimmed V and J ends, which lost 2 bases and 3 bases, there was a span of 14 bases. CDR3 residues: CASSPYSRGHNQPQHF. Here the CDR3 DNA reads TGTGCCAGCTCACCATACTCCAGGGGTCACAATCAGCCCCAGCATTTT.

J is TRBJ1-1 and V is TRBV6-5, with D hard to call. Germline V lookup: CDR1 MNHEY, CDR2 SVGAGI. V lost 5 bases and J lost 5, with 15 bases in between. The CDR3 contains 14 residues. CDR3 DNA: TGTGCCAGCAGTACGACCGCCACGGGGACTGAAGCTTTCTTT. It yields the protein CASSTTATGTEAFF.

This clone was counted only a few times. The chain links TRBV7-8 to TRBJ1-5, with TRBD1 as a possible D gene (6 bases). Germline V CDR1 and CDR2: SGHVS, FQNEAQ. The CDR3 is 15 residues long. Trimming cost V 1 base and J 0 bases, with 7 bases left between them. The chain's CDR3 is CASSLDRASNQPQHF. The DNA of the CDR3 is TGTGCCAGCAGCTTAGACAGGGCTAGCAATCAGCCCCAGCATTTT.

CDR3 residues: CASSLGTGGNEQFF. The DNA of the CDR3 is TGCGCCAGCAGCTTGGGGACAGGGGGCAATGAGCAGTTCTTC. This chain uses TRBV5-1 with TRBJ2-1; 10 bases are a match to TRBD1. The CDR3 covers 14 residues. From germline, CDR1 is SGHRS and CDR2 YFSETQ. V lost 0 bases to trimming and J lost 6 bases; unmatched junction nucleotides: 0.